One and the same sample provided the 23 T cell receptor beta chains below, sequenced in a study of T cells in tuberculosis. Described time point: new active TB diagnosis, blood taken before or within 7 days of starting treatment. Clones were sequenced by immunoSEQ multiplex PCR, and TCRdb holds only the in-frame ones, with some missing. This sample has some 31,000 clones, with around 92% found just once. This sample comprised PBMCs, obtained at tuberculosis diagnosis. The receptors stem from an adult with tuberculosis.

Only one count was recorded for this clone. This chain's CDR3 is CASSDPSWGPDNSPLHF. CDR3 sequence (DNA): TGTGCCAGCAGTGATCCCTCCTGGGGGCCCGATAATTCACCCCTCCACTTT. The chain combines TRBV25-1 with TRBJ1-6; D is possibly TRBD1 (6 bases). V was pared by 3 bases and J by 5 bases, with 17 bases between. Germline CDR1 MGHDK, CDR2 SYGVNS. The CDR3 extends over 17 amino acids.

The chain joins TRBV7-2 to TRBJ2-7, with 8 nucleotides matching TRBD1. Germline V gene lookup returns CDR1 SGHTA and CDR2 FQGNSA. Losses at the gene ends were 5 bases for V and 6 bases for J; bases not matched to a gene: 12. The CDR3 is made up of 15 amino acids. The CDR3 nucleotides read TGTGCCAGCAGCGGGCGGGCGTCAGGGGGCGGCGAGCAGTACTTC. Its protein product is CASSGRASGGGEQYF. The complete variable domain, with remaining parts taken from reference TRBV7-2 and TRBJ2-7, reads GAGVSQSPSNKVTEKGKDVELRCDPISGHTALYWYRQSLGQGLEFLIYFQGNSAPDKSGLPSDRFSAERTGGSVSTLTIQRTQQEDSAVYLCASSGRASGGGEQYFGPGTRLTVT.

The chain has TRBV7-8 and TRBJ2-1, with TRBD1 as a possible D gene (6 bases). Germline V gene sequence: CDR1 SGHVS, CDR2 FQNEAQ. The V and J ends lost 3 bases and 0 bases respectively, with 12 bases between them. CDR3 size: 16 residues. The CDR3 reads CASSFNRASSYNEQFF. The DNA for the CDR3 is TGTGCCAGCAGCTTTAACAGGGCGAGCTCCTACAATGAGCAGTTCTTC.

The DNA of the CDR3 is TGTGCCAGCAGCCTCTGGACAGTTTCTAACTATGGCTACACCTTC. This sequence encodes CASSLWTVSNYGYTF. V and J are TRBV5-4 and TRBJ1-2, with D possibly being TRBD1 (6 bases). The CDR3 is made up of 15 amino acids. With 4 bases removed from V and 0 bases from J, the gap between germline ends came to 13 bases. Germline V lookup: CDR1 SGHNT, CDR2 YYREEE (reference sequence).

The genes are TRBV11-2 and TRBJ2-7, with 10 bases that match TRBD2. Germline trimming cut 5 bases from V and 4 bases from J; bases unmatched to any gene: 8. This CDR3 is 15 amino acids long. Germline lookup yields CDR1 SGHAT and CDR2 FQNNGV. The CDR3 protein is CASSVTGTSAYEQYF. CDR3 nucleotides: TGTGCCAGCAGCGTCACCGGGACTAGCGCTTACGAGCAGTACTTC.

The CDR3 coding sequence is TGTGCCACCAGCAGTGGAGGTGAGCAGTTCTTC. Protein: CATSSGGEQFF. V gene TRBV15 combines with J gene TRBJ2-1; tentative D call: TRBD2 (5 bases). The CDR3 is made up of 11 amino acids. V was shortened by 3 bases and J by 9 bases, with 6 bases between the two germline ends. Germline lookup yields CDR1 LNHNV and CDR2 YYDKDF (reference sequence).

The chain uses TRBV18 and TRBJ2-7, with a tentative D call TRBD2 (6 bases). The germline V and J ends were trimmed by 1 base and 0 bases, with 13 bases remaining between them. CDR3 size: 16 residues. Germline V gene lookup returns CDR1 KGHSH and CDR2 LQKENI. The CDR3 region has the DNA TGTGCCAGCTCACCACGGTCCCGGGGGAGCTCCTACGAGCAGTACTTC. As protein: CASSPRSRGSSYEQYF.

The chain carries TRBV11-2 and TRBJ2-1; D is possibly TRBD2 (5 bases). V lost 1 base and J lost 2, with 9 bases in between. Germline CDR1 is SGHAT and CDR2 is FQNNGV. This CDR3 is built from 15 residues. CDR3: CASSLAGSTYNEQFF. CDR3 DNA: TGTGCCAGCAGCTTAGCGGGAAGCACCTACAATGAGCAGTTCTTC.

The V and J genes are TRBV7-2 and TRBJ2-2; 7 nucleotides agree with TRBD2. The germline CDR1 and CDR2 sequences are SGHTA and FQGNSA. This CDR3 comprises 16 residues. Trimming at V came to 3 bases and at J to 1 base, leaving 5 bases not matched to a gene. In DNA, the CDR3 is TGTGCCAGCAGCTTGGGGAGGGCAGGGAACACCGGGGAGCTGTTTTTT. Protein: CASSLGRAGNTGELFF.

The chain joins TRBV19 to TRBJ2-1, with TRBD2 as a possible D gene (7 bases). This CDR3 has 15 amino acids. V lost 3 bases, J lost 4 bases, and 13 bases lay in between. The germline V gene has CDR1 LNHDA and CDR2 SQIVND (reference sequence). The CDR3 DNA reads as TGTGCCAGTAGTATTAGGAGGGGGGGATACAATGAGCAGTTCTTC. It is translated as CASSIRRGGYNEQFF. The variable domain in full, completed from reference TRBV19 and TRBJ2-1, reads DGGITQSPKYLFRKEGQNVTLSCEQNLNHDAMYWYRQDPGQGLRLIYYSQIVNDFQKGDIAEGYSVSREKKESFPLTVTSAQKNPTAFYLCASSIRRGGYNEQFFGPGTRLTVL.

This sequence joins TRBV5-1 and TRBJ2-7; no clear D. The length of the CDR3 is 13 residues. Trimming cost V 3 bases and J 1 base, with 8 bases left between them. The germline gives CDR1 SGHRS, CDR2 YFSETQ. The CDR3 is CASSWRPSYEQYF. DNA of the CDR3: TGCGCCAGCAGCTGGAGACCGTCCTACGAGCAGTACTTC.

CDR3 DNA: TGTGCCAGCAGTTTTTCTAGCGGATACAATGAGCAGTTCTTC. It translates to CASSFSSGYNEQFF. This chain joins TRBV9 and TRBJ2-1, with 7 bases fitting TRBD2. Germline V gene sequence: CDR1 SGDLS, CDR2 YYNGEE. The CDR3 is 14 amino acids. J was trimmed by 4 bases and V by 5 bases; bases with no gene match: 6.

The chain has TRBV5-1 and TRBJ1-1; D uncertain. Germline assignment: CDR1 SGHRS and CDR2 YFSETQ. The CDR3 is made up of 13 amino acids. V was clipped by 6 bases and J by 2 bases, with 11 bases between them. The CDR3 bases are TGCGCCAGCAATACGGGTTCAAACACTGAAGCTTTCTTT. It yields the protein CASNTGSNTEAFF. Full variable domain (outside the CDR3, taken from reference TRBV5-1 and TRBJ1-1): KAGVTQTPRYLIKTRGQQVTLSCSPISGHRSVSWYQQTPGQGLQFLFEYFSETQRNKGNFPGRFSGRQFSNSRSEMNVSTLELGDSALYLCASNTGSNTEAFFGQGTRLTVV.

CDR3 protein: CASRRAGVGANVLTF. The CDR3 nucleotides are TGTGCCAGCAGACGCGCAGGGGTTGGGGCCAACGTCCTGACTTTC. The chain recombines TRBV5-4 with TRBJ2-6; TRBD1 is a possible D gene (6 bases). The V gene's germline CDR1 is SGHNT and CDR2 YYREEE (reference sequence). There are 15 residues in the CDR3. Trimming shortened V by 5 bases and J by 3 bases, and 12 bases separated the two germline ends.

V gene TRBV18 combines with J gene TRBJ2-2; 9 bases agree with TRBD1. Germline V CDR1 and CDR2: KGHSH, LQKENI. J was trimmed by 3 bases and V by 8 bases; bases with no gene match: 4. The CDR3 consists of 14 residues. The CDR3 sequence: CASTGQGDTGELFF. Here the CDR3 DNA reads TGTGCCAGCACGGGACAGGGAGACACCGGGGAGCTGTTTTTT.

This clone was seen just once. V is TRBV6-1 and J is TRBJ1-2; 7 nucleotides match TRBD1. Germline V gene lookup returns CDR1 MNHNS and CDR2 SASEGT. The CDR3 consists of 14 residues. Trimming took 6 bases from V and 9 from J; bases not matched to a gene: 13. The CDR3 DNA reads as TGTGCCAGCAGGATCACCGGGACAGAGGGGAGCTACACCTTC. The encoded protein is CASRITGTEGSYTF.

The CDR3 DNA reads as TGTGCCAGCTCGGCAGGTGCGAACACTGAAGCTTTCTTT. It specifies CASSAGANTEAFF. V is TRBV18 and J is TRBJ1-1; D unclear. The germline CDR1 and CDR2 sequences are KGHSH and LQKENI. CDR3 size: 13 residues. V lost 6 bases to trimming and J lost 1 base, with 9 bases between them.

V usage is TRBV7-6 and J usage is TRBJ1-6, with TRBD1 identical over 9 bases. CDR3 length equals 18 residues. The V and J ends lost 5 bases and 0 bases, in that order; junction bases with no gene match: 8. Germline V gene sequence: CDR1 SGHVS, CDR2 FNYEAQ. CDR3 sequence (DNA): TGTGCCAGCAGCCAAACAGGGGGCCGAGGCTCCTATAATTCACCCCTCCACTTT. This gives the protein CASSQTGGRGSYNSPLHF.

The chain employs TRBV5-1 and TRBJ1-3; 7 nucleotides align to TRBD1. The germline gives CDR1 SGHRS, CDR2 YFSETQ. The CDR3 is 18 amino acids. V lost 2 bases, J lost 4 bases, and 15 bases stayed unmatched. The CDR3 reads CASSFLPGQSHLGNTIYF. CDR3 sequence (DNA): TGCGCCAGCAGCTTTCTGCCGGGACAGAGCCACCTCGGAAACACCATATATTTT.

This chain links TRBV10-3 with TRBJ2-3, with a possible D match to TRBD1 (5 bases). This CDR3 region has 14 residues. Germline CDR1 and CDR2: ENHRY and SYGVKD. The germline V and J ends were trimmed by 7 bases and 5 bases, with 16 bases remaining between them. The CDR3 nucleotides read TGTGCCATCAAGTCTGAGGTTCAGGGAGATACGCAGTATTTT. Protein: CAIKSEVQGDTQYF.

The chain links TRBV27 to TRBJ2-4; 7 nucleotides line up with TRBD2. Germline V CDR1 and CDR2: MNHEY, SMNVEV (reference sequence). Trimming removed 2 bases from V and 0 bases from J; junction bases left unmatched: 1. This CDR3 spans 15 amino acids. The CDR3 loop reads CASSLSGVAKNIQYF. CDR3 in DNA: TGTGCCAGCAGTTTAAGCGGGGTAGCCAAAAACATTCAGTACTTC.

This rearrangement joins TRBV6-6 to TRBJ2-1, with D maybe TRBD2 (5 bases). The germline CDR1 and CDR2 sequences are MNHNY and SVGAGI (reference sequence). Trimming pared 6 bases from V and 9 bases from J, leaving 12 bases between. CDR3 length: 12 residues. This chain's CDR3 is CASRSFEGEQFF. The CDR3 DNA is TGTGCCAGCAGGTCCTTTGAGGGTGAGCAGTTCTTC.

The rearrangement uses TRBV5-4 and TRBJ1-2; tentative D call: TRBD1 (6 bases). Germline loops: CDR1 SGHNT, CDR2 YYREEE (reference sequence). This CDR3 has 17 residues. V lost 4 bases and J lost 8, with 27 bases in between. This CDR3 is CASSPVLRGRKEGGYTF. The CDR3, as DNA: TGTGCCAGCAGCCCGGTCTTGCGGGGGCGCAAGGAGGGGGGCTACACCTTC.